A single sample gave rise to the 23 T cell receptor beta chains below, sequenced in a study of shared clonotypes between healthy human individuals. Some clones are missing from TCRdb's copy, which holds only in-frame ones; the method was immunoSEQ multiplex PCR. The table shows approximately 530,000 clones, with 90% to 96% occurring only once. The sample taken for sequencing was naive CD4+ T cells sorted from blood. Subset noted: CD45RA+ positively selected. These receptors were collected from a woman in her 30s in good health.

This chain joins TRBV19 and TRBJ1-3; no definite D call. Per germline, CDR1 LNHDA and CDR2 SQIVND (reference sequence). The CDR3 is made up of 14 amino acids. Between the trimmed V and J ends, which lost 7 bases and 0 bases, there was a span of 10 bases. CDR3: CASTPGHSGNTIYF. The CDR3 DNA is TGTGCCAGTACCCCAGGTCACTCTGGAAACACCATATATTTT.

As to this clone: Other DNA sequences in the sample encode the same CDR3. This chain links TRBV28 with TRBJ1-5; TRBD1 agrees at 8 bases. Germline trimming cut 4 bases from V and 2 bases from J; bases unmatched to any gene: 1. This CDR3 is built from 14 residues. The germline V gene has CDR1 MDHEN and CDR2 SYDVKM. This CDR3 reads CASSSGQGNQPQHF. The CDR3 DNA reads as TGTGCCAGCAGTTCGGGACAGGGCAATCAGCCCCAGCATTTT.

The V and J genes are TRBV6-1 and TRBJ1-5; the D gene is possibly TRBD1 (5 bases). Germline V gives CDR1 MNHNS, CDR2 SASEGT. Trimming took 4 bases from V and 3 from J, leaving 16 bases between them. The CDR3 loop spans 16 amino acids. The CDR3 DNA sequence: TGTGCCAGCAGTGCACAAACGACAGACAACAATCAGCCCCAGCATTTT. Residues: CASSAQTTDNNQPQHF.

This clone was counted a single time. The V call is TRBV7-9, the J call TRBJ1-1; no reliable D call. Germline V CDR1 and CDR2: SEHNR, FQNEAQ (reference sequence). There are 12 residues in the CDR3. V gave up 2 bases and J gave up 5 bases, with 6 bases separating them. CDR3 in DNA: TGTGCCAGCAGCTTAATGGGTACTGAAGCTTTCTTT. It is translated as CASSLMGTEAFF.

Concerning this clone: Its ends do not fully match the called genes, so a read error is possible. The J gene is TRBJ2-5, the V gene TRBV14; 7 nucleotides match TRBD1. Germline V gene sequence: CDR1 SGHDN, CDR2 FVKESK. The CDR3 runs 14 residues. The CDR3: CASSLRTGQGTQYF. The CDR3, as DNA: TGTGCCAGCAGCCTCCGGACAGGCCAAGGGACCCAGTACTTC.

A note on this clone: The sample has other DNA sequences that encode this CDR3 too. The rearrangement joins TRBV7-9 to TRBJ2-7; 9 bases fit TRBD2. Trimming cost V 1 base and J 5 bases; bases outside gene matches: 3. The CDR3 is 14 residues long. Germline values: CDR1 SEHNR, CDR2 FQNEAQ (reference sequence). This CDR3 reads CASSLVAGVDEQYF. CDR3 nucleotide sequence: TGTGCCAGCAGCTTAGTAGCGGGAGTCGACGAGCAGTACTTC.

V is TRBV7-2 and J is TRBJ2-7, with a possible D match to TRBD1 (6 bases). Trimming removed 4 bases at V and 12 bases at J, with 16 bases between. Germline V CDR1 and CDR2: SGHTA, FQGNSA. CDR3 length equals 12 residues. In nucleotides, the CDR3 is TGTGCCAGCAGCTCAGGGGCGGCACGCTTGTACTTC. Its translation: CASSSGAARLYF.

The chain uses TRBV7-3 and TRBJ2-1, with 7 bases that match TRBD2. In germline, CDR1 is SGHTA, CDR2 FQGTGA. J gave up 7 bases and V 5 bases, and 11 bases lay outside the gene matches. The CDR3 sequence is 15 residues long. This chain's CDR3 is CASSKIGGLKNEQFF. The CDR3 coding sequence is TGTGCCAGCAGCAAAATCGGGGGACTAAAGAATGAGCAGTTCTTC.

The rearrangement joins TRBV6-5 to TRBJ1-2; 8 bases fit TRBD1. The CDR3 runs to 13 residues. After removal of 6 bases from V and 7 bases from J, the junction contained 7 bases not matched to a gene. Germline loops: CDR1 MNHEY, CDR2 SVGAGI. Here the CDR3 reads CASRGQGRGGYTF. CDR3 in DNA: TGTGCCAGCAGAGGACAGGGCCGGGGTGGCTACACCTTC.

The chain uses TRBV25-1 and TRBJ1-6; D unresolved. This CDR3 region has 14 residues. Trimming cost V 4 bases and J 7 bases, with 11 bases left between them. Germline V gene lookup returns CDR1 MGHDK and CDR2 SYGVNS. CDR3 region: CASSGGLRNSPLHF. As DNA, the CDR3 is TGTGCCAGCAGTGGAGGTCTGAGGAATTCACCCCTCCACTTT.

A single count supports this clone. Here the CDR3 DNA reads TGTGCCAGCAGCTTGGCGGCAGGACCAGAGACCCAGTACTTC. It translates to CASSLAAGPETQYF. V gene TRBV5-6 combines with J gene TRBJ2-5; the D is unclear. With 0 bases removed from V and 4 bases from J, the gap between germline ends came to 10 bases. The CDR3 consists of 14 residues. Germline V gene sequence: CDR1 SGHDT, CDR2 YYEEEE.

The chain employs TRBV2 and TRBJ2-7; 9 positions agree with TRBD2. J was trimmed by 6 bases and V by 2 bases; bases with no gene match: 5. The CDR3 consists of 14 residues. Germline V lookup: CDR1 SNHLY, CDR2 FYNNEI. The CDR3 sequence is CASSELAGVGEQYF. CDR3 DNA: TGTGCCAGCAGTGAATTAGCGGGAGTGGGCGAGCAGTACTTC.

The V gene is TRBV6-1, the J gene TRBJ1-5; D is possibly TRBD1 (5 bases). In germline, CDR1 is MNHNS, CDR2 SASEGT. The CDR3 has 15 residues. Trimming took 3 bases from V and 5 from J, leaving 14 bases between them. The CDR3 bases are TGTGCCAGCAGTGATGGCAGGGTTCTTGATCAGCCCCAGCATTTT. It yields the protein CASSDGRVLDQPQHF.

This chain links TRBV28 with TRBJ2-4; TRBD1 matches 7 bases. V trimming: 5 bases; J trimming: 7 bases; junction bases outside the gene matches: 14. This CDR3 comprises 16 residues. Germline V lookup: CDR1 MDHEN, CDR2 SYDVKM. CDR3 in DNA: TGTGCCAGCAGTACCCACACCACGGGACAGAAGAACATTCAGTACTTC. Translated, it gives CASSTHTTGQKNIQYF.

J is TRBJ1-2 and V is TRBV5-1; the D gene is possibly TRBD1 (6 bases). The germline CDR1 and CDR2 sequences are SGHRS and YFSETQ. The CDR3 is 15 amino acids. V gave up 5 bases and J gave up 6 bases, with 20 bases separating them. The CDR3 sequence: CASRSTQGRGDGYTF. CDR3 nucleotide sequence: TGCGCCAGCAGGAGTACACAGGGACGAGGGGATGGCTACACCTTC.

This clone was seen once. The chain carries TRBV19 and TRBJ2-7; the D is unclear. Germline V lookup: CDR1 LNHDA, CDR2 SQIVND (reference sequence). The CDR3 loop spans 13 amino acids. V dropped 5 bases and J dropped 1 base, with 9 bases sitting between them. As DNA, the CDR3 is TGTGCCAGTAGTGGGTTGCAATCCTACGAGCAGTACTTC. Encoded protein: CASSGLQSYEQYF.

The count of this clone is one. The genes are TRBV2 and TRBJ2-2; 7 positions match TRBD2. V was clipped by 7 bases and J by 1 base; unmatched bases: 0. Germline lookup yields CDR1 SNHLY and CDR2 FYNNEI. The CDR3 is made up of 13 amino acids. The CDR3 region has the DNA TGTGCCAGCACGGGGGGGAACACCGGGGAGCTGTTTTTT. It codes for CASTGGNTGELFF.

The CDR3 nucleotides are TGCAGCGTTCGGGGGGCGCGCGATCCGCCGTACGAGCAGTACTTC. Translating gives CSVRGARDPPYEQYF. The J gene is TRBJ2-7, the V gene TRBV29-1; a weak D match, TRBD2 (7 bases). V dropped 5 bases and J dropped 4 bases, with 21 bases sitting between them. From germline, CDR1 is SQVTM and CDR2 ANQGSEA. This CDR3 has 15 residues.

The chain recombines TRBV2 with TRBJ1-2; D is ambiguous. The CDR3 is 12 residues long. Germline V lookup: CDR1 SNHLY, CDR2 FYNNEI. Trimming stripped 5 bases from V and 8 bases from J, with 12 bases between. The CDR3 protein is CASSPSQVGYTF. CDR3 DNA: TGTGCCAGCAGTCCGTCCCAGGTCGGCTACACCTTC.

The V and J genes are TRBV11-2 and TRBJ1-2; the D gene is possibly TRBD1 (5 bases). Trimming left V 6 bases short and J 5 bases short, with 19 bases between. The CDR3 extends over 15 amino acids. Germline V gene sequence: CDR1 SGHAT, CDR2 FQNNGV. The CDR3 spells CASRPLIETDYGYTF. CDR3 nucleotide sequence: TGTGCCAGCAGGCCCTTAATTGAGACAGATTATGGCTACACCTTC.

This clone appeared once. This chain connects TRBV5-8 to TRBJ1-1; the match to TRBD1 covers 10 bases. J was trimmed by 5 bases and V by 5 bases; bases with no gene match: 15. This CDR3 has 17 residues. Germline values: CDR1 SGHTS, CDR2 YDEGEE. The CDR3 bases are TGTGCCAGCAGGCCGGGGACAGGGGAAAGGGGTTGGACTGAAGCTTTCTTT. This gives the protein CASRPGTGERGWTEAFF.

The chain is built from TRBV4-2 and TRBJ2-7, with 10 bases identical to TRBD1. Germline CDR1 is LGHNA and CDR2 is YNFKEQ. V was clipped by 1 base and J by 0 bases; unmatched bases: 0. The CDR3 extends over 15 amino acids. The CDR3 is CASSQGQGASYEQYF. DNA of the CDR3: TGTGCCAGCAGCCAAGGACAGGGGGCCTCCTACGAGCAGTACTTC.

V usage is TRBV28 and J usage is TRBJ2-7; 12 bases fit TRBD2. This CDR3 contains 15 residues. Germline assignment: CDR1 MDHEN and CDR2 SYDVKM. The V gene end was trimmed by 6 bases and the J gene end by 3 bases; junction bases not matched to a gene: 6. This chain's CDR3 is CASSPRGLAGYEQYF. The DNA for the CDR3 is TGTGCCAGCAGCCCTAGGGGACTAGCGGGCTACGAGCAGTACTTC.